The rows below give T cell receptor beta chains drawn from one sample of a study of metastatic and nonmetastatic thyroid tumors. With MiXCR, TCRdb called clones anew from the PCR reads. The repertoire includes about 20,000 clones, approximately 40% of them detected once, and 29% sits in the top ten. Sequencing input: tumor tissue. The receptors here all came from a female donor with papillary thyroid cancer or a benign thyroid nodule (not recorded which). Some clones in this sample may be carry-over from other donors' samples. Both conserved end residues are part of each CDR3. The order of the fields is V gene, CDR3 length, D gene, clone size, J gene, CDR3 protein, CDR3 DNA. D genes are given only for firm matches. Not every row has a clone size; where given, it reads once, few, many or a size class.

V: TRBV4-2; length: 14; D: TRBD2; size: -; J: TRBJ2-5; CDR3: CASSQTSGKETQYF; DNA: TGTGCCAGCAGCCAAACTAGCGGCAAAGAGACCCAGTACTTC
V: TRBV6-5; length: 14; D: -; size: few; J: TRBJ2-7; CDR3: CASSYSIGKVEQYF; DNA: TGTGCCAGCAGTTACTCGATTGGAAAAGTAGAGCAGTACTTC
V: TRBV4-2; length: 15; D: -; size: -; J: TRBJ2-7; CDR3: CASSQATRGLREQYF; DNA: TGTGCCAGCAGCCAAGCTACGAGAGGGCTGAGGGAGCAGTACTTC
V: TRBV7-2; length: 13; D: -; size: -; J: TRBJ2-1; CDR3: CASSLGGSNEQFF; DNA: TGTGCCAGCAGCTTAGGAGGGTCCAATGAGCAGTTCTTC
V: TRBV2; length: 15; D: TRBD1; size: few; J: TRBJ1-3; CDR3: CASRVQGENGNTIYF; DNA: TGTGCCAGCAGAGTACAGGGGGAGAATGGAAACACCATATATTTT
V: TRBV6-2/TRBV6-3; length: 15; D: TRBD2; size: large; J: TRBJ2-2; CDR3: CASSGTSVNTGELFF; DNA: TGTGCCAGCAGTGGGACTAGCGTGAACACCGGGGAGCTGTTTTTT
V: TRBV7-8; length: 15; D: -; size: -; J: TRBJ2-5; CDR3: CASSPPPTGVKTQYF; DNA: TGTGCCAGCAGCCCCCCCCCCACGGGAGTGAAGACCCAGTACTTC
V: TRBV12-3/TRBV12-4; length: 14; D: TRBD1; size: -; J: TRBJ1-5; CDR3: CASSQGGSDQPQHF; DNA: TGTGCCAGCAGCCAGGGGGGGTCAGACCAGCCCCAGCATTTT
V: TRBV7-2; length: 13; D: -; size: -; J: TRBJ2-2; CDR3: CASSLSVGGELFF; DNA: TGTGCCAGCAGCCTTAGCGTCGGCGGGGAGCTGTTTTTT
V: TRBV6-9; length: 15; D: TRBD2; size: few; J: TRBJ2-2; CDR3: CASSAGGSNTGELFF; DNA: TGTGCCAGCTCGGCCGGGGGGTCGAACACCGGGGAGCTGTTTTTT
V: TRBV28; length: 12; D: -; size: -; J: TRBJ2-7; CDR3: CASRAGSYEQYF; DNA: TGTGCCAGCAGGGCCGGTTCCTACGAGCAGTACTTC
V: TRBV3-1; length: 14; D: -; size: once; J: TRBJ2-7; CDR3: CASSRALRGYEQYF; DNA: TGTGCCAGCAGCCGGGCCCTCAGGGGTTACGAGCAGTACTTC
V: TRBV10-3; length: 13; D: -; size: few; J: TRBJ2-5; CDR3: CAISERESETQYF; DNA: TGTGCCATCAGTGAAAGAGAGTCAGAGACTCAGTACTTC
V: TRBV12-3/TRBV12-4; length: 13; D: TRBD1; size: few; J: TRBJ1-4; CDR3: CASSMDRAGKLFF; DNA: TGTGCCAGCAGTATGGACAGGGCCGGAAAACTGTTTTTT
V: TRBV9; length: 14; D: -; size: few; J: TRBJ1-2; CDR3: CASSVEGGRFGYTF; DNA: TGTGCCAGCAGCGTAGAGGGGGGCCGGTTTGGCTACACCTTC
V: TRBV10-3; length: 16; D: TRBD1; size: few; J: TRBJ1-5; CDR3: CAISEGPTGGDQPQHF; DNA: TGTGCCATCAGTGAGGGCCCCACAGGGGGAGATCAGCCCCAGCATTTT
V: TRBV7-9; length: 15; D: -; size: -; J: TRBJ2-7; CDR3: CASSEHRASSYEQYF; DNA: TGTGCCAGCAGCGAACACAGGGCTTCCTCCTACGAGCAGTACTTC
V: TRBV19; length: 13; D: -; size: -; J: TRBJ1-2; CDR3: CASTMRDYYGYTF; DNA: TGTGCCAGTACTATGCGGGATTACTATGGCTACACCTTC
V: TRBV6-1; length: 11; D: -; size: -; J: TRBJ2-1; CDR3: CASWYYNEQFF; DNA: TGTGCCAGCTGGTATTACAATGAGCAGTTCTTC
V: TRBV7-3; length: 14; D: -; size: -; J: TRBJ2-2; CDR3: CASSINPNTGELFF; DNA: TGTGCCAGCAGCATTAACCCGAACACCGGGGAGCTGTTTTTT
V: TRBV28; length: 16; D: TRBD1; size: -; J: TRBJ1-5; CDR3: CASSSHRTGLNQPQHF; DNA: TGTGCCAGCAGTTCGCACCGGACAGGTTTGAATCAGCCCCAGCATTTT
V: TRBV28; length: 13; D: -; size: few; J: TRBJ2-3; CDR3: CATEGEGTDTQYF; DNA: TGTGCCACAGAGGGGGAGGGTACAGATACGCAGTATTTT
V: TRBV6-1; length: 15; D: TRBD2; size: few; J: TRBJ2-3; CDR3: CASSEMSGSGDTQYF; DNA: TGTGCCAGCAGTGAAATGAGCGGGAGCGGAGATACGCAGTATTTT
V: TRBV12-3/TRBV12-4; length: 13; D: -; size: large; J: TRBJ1-1; CDR3: CASSLGQNTEAFF; DNA: TGTGCCAGCAGCTTGGGACAGAACACTGAAGCTTTCTTT
V: TRBV28; length: 17; D: -; size: -; J: TRBJ1-1; CDR3: CASTAADWLGGGTEAFF; DNA: TGTGCCAGCACCGCCGCTGACTGGCTTGGAGGCGGGACTGAAGCTTTCTTT
V: TRBV11-3; length: 15; D: TRBD1; size: -; J: TRBJ1-6; CDR3: CASRQTDRPNSPLHF; DNA: TGTGCCAGCAGACAGACGGACAGGCCAAATTCACCCCTCCACTTT
V: TRBV18; length: 16; D: -; size: few; J: TRBJ1-6; CDR3: CASSPPSRGSNSPLHF; DNA: TGTGCCAGCTCACCACCGAGCAGGGGAAGCAATTCACCCCTCCACTTT
V: TRBV2; length: 15; D: TRBD1; size: -; J: TRBJ1-6; CDR3: CASSGSGQGSSPLHF; DNA: TGTGCCAGCAGTGGATCGGGACAGGGAAGTTCACCCCTCCACTTT
V: TRBV5-6; length: 16; D: TRBD2; size: -; J: TRBJ2-2; CDR3: CASSLALGEGTGELFF; DNA: TGTGCCAGCAGCTTGGCCCTGGGGGAGGGGACCGGGGAGCTGTTTTTT
V: TRBV20-1; length: 14; D: -; size: -; J: TRBJ1-2; CDR3: CSARGPGEDYGYTF; DNA: TGCAGTGCTAGGGGACCCGGGGAGGACTATGGCTACACCTTC
V: TRBV6-1; length: 13; D: -; size: -; J: TRBJ1-1; CDR3: CASSLTRNTEAFF; DNA: TGTGCCAGCAGCTTGACAAGGAACACTGAAGCTTTCTTT
V: TRBV11-3; length: 16; D: -; size: once; J: TRBJ2-5; CDR3: CASSLGRAGRQETQYF; DNA: TGTGCCAGCAGCTTAGGAAGGGCGGGAAGACAAGAGACCCAGTACTTC
V: TRBV6-1; length: 14; D: TRBD1; size: -; J: TRBJ2-1; CDR3: CASSPGTGYNEQFF; DNA: TGTGCCAGCAGTCCCGGGACAGGATACAATGAGCAGTTCTTC
V: TRBV2; length: 14; D: -; size: few; J: TRBJ1-3; CDR3: CASQASSSGNTIYF; DNA: TGTGCCAGTCAAGCATCGAGCTCTGGAAACACCATATATTTT
V: TRBV2; length: 16; D: TRBD1; size: -; J: TRBJ2-7; CDR3: CASSESGDRGTYEQYF; DNA: TGTGCCAGCAGTGAATCCGGGGACAGGGGAACCTACGAGCAGTACTTC
V: TRBV19; length: 13; D: -; size: -; J: TRBJ2-7; CDR3: CASNPGQSYEQYF; DNA: TGTGCCAGTAATCCCGGACAGTCGTACGAGCAGTACTTC
V: TRBV28; length: 13; D: -; size: -; J: TRBJ2-2; CDR3: CASGTSNTGELFF; DNA: TGTGCCAGCGGGACATCGAACACCGGGGAGCTGTTTTTT